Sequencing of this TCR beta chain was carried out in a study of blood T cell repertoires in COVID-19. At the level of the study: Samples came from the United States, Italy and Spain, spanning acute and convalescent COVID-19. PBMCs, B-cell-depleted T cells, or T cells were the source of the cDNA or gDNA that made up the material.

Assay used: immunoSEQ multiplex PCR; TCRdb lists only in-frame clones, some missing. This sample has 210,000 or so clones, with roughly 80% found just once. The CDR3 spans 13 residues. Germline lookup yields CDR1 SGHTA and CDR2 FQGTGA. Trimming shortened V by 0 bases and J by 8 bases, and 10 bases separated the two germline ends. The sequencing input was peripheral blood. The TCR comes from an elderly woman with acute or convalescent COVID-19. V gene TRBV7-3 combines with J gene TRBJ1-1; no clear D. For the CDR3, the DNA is TGTGCCAGCAGCTTAACCAAGAACAGCGAAGCTTTCTTT. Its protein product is CASSLTKNSEAFF.